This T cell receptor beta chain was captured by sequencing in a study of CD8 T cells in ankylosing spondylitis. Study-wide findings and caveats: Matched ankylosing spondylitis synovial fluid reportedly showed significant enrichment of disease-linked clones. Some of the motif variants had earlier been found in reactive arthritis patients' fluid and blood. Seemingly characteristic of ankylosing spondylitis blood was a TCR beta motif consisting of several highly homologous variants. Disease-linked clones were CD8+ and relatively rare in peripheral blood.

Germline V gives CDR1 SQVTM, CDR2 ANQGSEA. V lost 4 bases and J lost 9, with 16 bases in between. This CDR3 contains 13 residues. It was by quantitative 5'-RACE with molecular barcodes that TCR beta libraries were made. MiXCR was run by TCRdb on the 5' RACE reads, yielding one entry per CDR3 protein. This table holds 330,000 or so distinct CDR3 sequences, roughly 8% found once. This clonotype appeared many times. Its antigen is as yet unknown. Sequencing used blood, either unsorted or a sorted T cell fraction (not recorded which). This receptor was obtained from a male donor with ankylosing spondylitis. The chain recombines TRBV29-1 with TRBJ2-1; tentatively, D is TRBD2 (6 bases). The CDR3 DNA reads TGCAGCGTTGTCTCTAGCGTACGTGGTGAGCAGTTCTTC. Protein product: CSVVSSVRGEQFF.